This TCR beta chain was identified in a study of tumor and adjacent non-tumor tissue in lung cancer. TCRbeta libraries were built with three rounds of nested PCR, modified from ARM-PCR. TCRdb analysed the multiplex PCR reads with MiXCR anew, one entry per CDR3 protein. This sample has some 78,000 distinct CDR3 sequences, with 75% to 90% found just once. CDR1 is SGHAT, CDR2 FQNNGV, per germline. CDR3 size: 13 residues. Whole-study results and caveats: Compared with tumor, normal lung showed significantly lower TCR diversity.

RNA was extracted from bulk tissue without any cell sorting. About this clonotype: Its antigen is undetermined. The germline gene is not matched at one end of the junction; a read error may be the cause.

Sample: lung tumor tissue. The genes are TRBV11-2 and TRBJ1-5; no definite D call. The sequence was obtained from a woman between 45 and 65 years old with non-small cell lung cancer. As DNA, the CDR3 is TGTGCTAGCAGCCTGCGACCCCATCAGCCCCAACATTTT. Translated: CASSLRPHQPQHF.